This TCR beta chain came from a study of tumor and adjacent non-tumor tissue in lung cancer. Per germline, CDR1 MDHEN and CDR2 SYDVKM. This CDR3 is built from 15 residues. No cell sorting was done before RNA was extracted from the tissue. Distant lung tissue was collected more than 3 cm away from the tumor edge. The library came from three nested PCR rounds adapted from ARM-PCR protocols. TCRdb passed the multiplex PCR reads through MiXCR, listing each CDR3 protein once. Of 90,000 to 100,000 distinct CDR3 sequences listed, more than 80% were seen once; the top ten hold more than 25%. The sample consisted of distant non-tumor lung tissue. The clonotype was recovered from a man between 60 and 75 years old with small cell lung cancer. The chain couples TRBV28 to TRBJ2-7; 7 positions agree with TRBD2. The CDR3 spells CTISGSGIGSGEQYF. The CDR3 coding sequence is TGTACCATCTCGGGCAGCGGGATAGGGTCGGGGGAGCAGTACTTC.